This T cell receptor (beta chain) was captured by sequencing in a study of regulatory T cells in long-lasting Graves disease. Study details: Positivity for TSH receptor antibodies plus over 5 years of antithyroid drugs meant persistent Graves' disease.

This clonotype turned up a few times. Its antigen is not identified. After removal of 5 bases from V and 0 bases from J, the junction contained 9 bases not matched to a gene. The germline V gene has CDR1 DFQATT and CDR2 SNEGSKA (reference sequence). The CDR3 loop spans 15 amino acids. With iRepertoire HTBI primers and Arm-PCR of CDR3 regions, TCR beta libraries were built. TCRdb reanalysed the multiplex PCR reads using MiXCR and keeps one entry per CDR3 protein. The sample lists about 660,000 distinct CDR3 sequences, around 30% occurring once. Points from the study as a whole: Analysis covered peripheral blood alone, not thyroid tissue. Reduced TCR diversity was observed in persistent Graves' patients versus newly diagnosed patients.

Time point here: persistent/refractory GD, antithyroid drugs over 5 years with positive TRAb. The authors made the TCR library using RNA they extracted from PBMCs. Patients were enrolled at an endocrinology department in Xi'an, China. The rearrangement uses TRBV20-1 and TRBJ2-7; TRBD1 agrees at 8 bases. Sequencing used peripheral blood mononuclear cells (PBMCs), obtained when the disease was refractory, from a patient treated with antithyroid drugs. The receptor's source is a female donor with Graves disease. CDR3: CSARTGSAYSYEQYF. The CDR3 DNA reads as TGCAGTGCTCGGACAGGGTCTGCCTACTCCTACGAGCAGTACTTC.